These 5 T cell receptor beta chains were sequenced from one sample in a study of regulatory T cells in long-lasting Graves disease. For TCR beta, libraries came from iRepertoire HTBI primers and Arm-PCR of CDR3 regions. TCRdb reprocessed the multiplex PCR reads via MiXCR and lists one record per CDR3 protein. This table holds some 330,000 distinct CDR3 sequences, roughly 20% found once. The sample's time point: persistent/refractory GD, antithyroid drugs over 5 years with positive TRAb. Making the TCR library involved RNA that had been extracted from PBMCs. The sample here was peripheral blood mononuclear cells (PBMCs), taken when the disease was refractory, from a patient treated with antithyroid drugs. All receptors come from a woman in her thirties or forties with Graves disease.

For the CDR3, the DNA is TGCGCCAGCTCTACAGTGAACACTGAAGCTTTCTTT. It is translated as CASSTVNTEAFF. V is TRBV5-1 and J is TRBJ1-1; no clear D. Trimming shortened V by 7 bases and J by 0 bases, and 7 bases separated the two germline ends. Germline V gene sequence: CDR1 SGHRS, CDR2 YFSETQ. The CDR3 totals 12 residues.

This clonotype was observed many times. This chain connects TRBV28 to TRBJ2-5; D perhaps matches TRBD1 (7 bases). The length of the CDR3 is 20 residues. CDR1 and CDR2 (germline): MDHEN, SYDVKM. Trimming pared 6 bases from V and 2 bases from J, leaving 31 bases between. In DNA form, the CDR3 reads TGTGCCAGCAGCTCACGAATAGGGGGCTTCTTTCTAGCGCCGCAAGAGACCCAGTACTTC. Its protein product is CASSSRIGGFFLAPQETQYF.

The chain has TRBV20-1 and TRBJ2-1, with TRBD2 matching over 9 bases. The germline V gene has CDR1 DFQATT and CDR2 SNEGSKA (reference sequence). The trim removed 0 bases at V and 5 bases at J, leaving 20 bases unmatched. CDR3 length equals 20 residues. Here the CDR3 reads CSARDPRLAVTTQADNEQFF. For the CDR3, the DNA is TGCAGTGCTAGAGATCCGAGACTAGCGGTTACCACCCAAGCCGACAATGAGCAGTTCTTC.

Ten or more counts support this clonotype. This chain uses TRBV20-1 with TRBJ2-5, with a tentative D call TRBD2 (6 bases). The CDR3 is made up of 17 amino acids. V was pared by 3 bases and J by 5 bases, with 25 bases between. Germline CDR1 and CDR2: DFQATT and SNEGSKA (reference sequence). CDR3 coding DNA: TGCAGTGCTAGTAGGGATTACGGGAGCGTAAGGTCTGAGACCCAGTACTTC. Its translation: CSASRDYGSVRSETQYF.

The rearrangement links TRBV19 to TRBJ2-5, with TRBD2 matching over 7 bases. Germline CDR1 LNHDA, CDR2 SQIVND (reference sequence). CDR3 length: 15 residues. The V and J ends lost 0 bases and 4 bases, in that order; junction bases with no gene match: 5. The CDR3 reads CASSIDSGPRETQYF. The CDR3, as DNA: TGTGCCAGTAGTATAGATAGCGGGCCACGAGAGACCCAGTACTTC. The variable domain in full, completed from reference TRBV19 and TRBJ2-5, reads DGGITQSPKYLFRKEGQNVTLSCEQNLNHDAMYWYRQDPGQGLRLIYYSQIVNDFQKGDIAEGYSVSREKKESFPLTVTSAQKNPTAFYLCASSIDSGPRETQYFGPGTRLLVL.